This entry lists 10 T cell receptor beta chains sequenced from one sample in a study of blood T cell repertoires in COVID-19. Some clones are missing from TCRdb's copy, which holds only in-frame ones; the method was immunoSEQ multiplex PCR. There are 100,000 to 150,000 clones in the sample; 85% to 90% occur only once, and around 6.3% lies in the top ten. The source material was peripheral blood. The receptors here all came from an older man with active or convalescent COVID-19.

The V and J genes are TRBV30 and TRBJ1-5; the match to TRBD1 covers 11 bases. Germline CDR1 is GTSNPN and CDR2 is SVGIG (reference sequence). This CDR3 spans 14 amino acids. V dropped 1 base and J dropped 6; count of bases not matched to a gene: 2. The DNA for the CDR3 is TGTGCCTGGAGTGCGGGACAGGGGGGTCAGCCCCAGCATTTT. Encoded protein: CAWSAGQGGQPQHF. The full variable domain, with the rest looked up from reference TRBV30 and TRBJ1-5, is SQTIHQWPATLVQPVGSPLSLECTVEGTSNPNLYWYRQAAGRGLQLLFYSVGIGQISSEVPQNLSASRPQDRQFILSSKKLLLSDSGFYLCAWSAGQGGQPQHFGDGTRLSIL.

This clone is a singleton in its sample. The V gene is TRBV11-3, the J gene TRBJ2-3, with 10 bases that match TRBD1. The germline gives CDR1 SGHNT, CDR2 YENEEA. After removal of 5 bases from V and 6 bases from J, the junction contained 8 bases not matched to a gene. The CDR3 loop spans 15 amino acids. CDR3 region: CASSPRTGGMDTQYF. CDR3 coding DNA: TGTGCCAGCAGCCCCCGGACAGGGGGAATGGATACGCAGTATTTT.

The V and J genes are TRBV7-2 and TRBJ2-3, with D perhaps TRBD2 (5 bases). This CDR3 contains 13 residues. Germline-derived CDR1 and CDR2 are SGHTA and FQGNSA. V shed 1 base and J shed 6 bases, with 8 bases lying between them. CDR3 loop: CASSLVRGDTQYF. DNA of the CDR3: TGTGCCAGCAGCTTAGTTCGAGGGGATACGCAGTATTTT.

The rearrangement links TRBV18 to TRBJ2-1; 7 bases align to TRBD2. The CDR3 extends over 16 amino acids. In germline, CDR1 is KGHSH, CDR2 LQKENI. V shed 0 bases, J shed 7 bases, and the junction held 9 bases outside the gene matches. The CDR3 DNA reads as TGTGCCAGCTCACCACCGACAGCGGGGTACGGTAATGAGCAGTTCTTC. Amino acids: CASSPPTAGYGNEQFF.

The rearrangement links TRBV5-4 to TRBJ1-1; D uncertain. Trimming removed 4 bases from V and 4 bases from J, with 17 bases in between. The CDR3 extends over 15 amino acids. In germline, CDR1 is SGHNT, CDR2 YYREEE (reference sequence). Here the CDR3 DNA reads TGTGCCAGCAGCATCGGCGGTGGGTATGGCACTGAAGCTTTCTTT. Protein sequence: CASSIGGGYGTEAFF.

The chain recombines TRBV19 with TRBJ1-2; TRBD1 agrees at 9 bases. Germline CDR1 LNHDA, CDR2 SQIVND (reference sequence). The ends lost 6 bases at V and 4 bases at J; junction bases unmatched: 9. This CDR3 region has 15 residues. CDR3 nucleotides: TGTGCCAGTAGACCGGGGACAGGGTTCCCCTATGGCTACACCTTC. As protein: CASRPGTGFPYGYTF. Filled out from reference TRBV19 and TRBJ1-2, the complete variable domain reads DGGITQSPKYLFRKEGQNVTLSCEQNLNHDAMYWYRQDPGQGLRLIYYSQIVNDFQKGDIAEGYSVSREKKESFPLTVTSAQKNPTAFYLCASRPGTGFPYGYTFGSGTRLTVV.

J is TRBJ2-7 and V is TRBV6-2 or TRBV6-3; 12 nucleotides line up with TRBD2. The CDR3 extends over 15 amino acids. J lost 2 bases, V lost 6 bases, and 5 bases had no gene match. CDR1 is MNHEY and CDR2 is SVGEGT in the germline V gene. In nucleotides, the CDR3 is TGTGCCAGCAGCCAACTAGCGGGAGGTCCCTACGAGCAGTACTTC. Translated: CASSQLAGGPYEQYF.

The genes are TRBV7-2 and TRBJ1-2, with D perhaps TRBD1 (6 bases). Germline V gene data show CDR1 as SGHTA and CDR2 as FQGNSA. This CDR3 is built from 14 residues. The V end lost 6 bases, the J end lost 1 base, and 12 bases lay between the germline ends. CDR3 DNA: TGTGCCAGCAGTTCAGACAGGCGTAACTATGGCTACACCTTC. Translated: CASSSDRRNYGYTF.

CDR3 sequence: CASSLVQGSTGELFF. The CDR3 bases are TGCGCCAGCAGCTTGGTTCAGGGGTCTACCGGGGAGCTGTTTTTT. The chain joins TRBV5-1 to TRBJ2-2, with TRBD1 as a possible D gene (6 bases). Germline-derived CDR1 and CDR2 are SGHRS and YFSETQ. The CDR3 runs 15 residues. The V end was cut by 0 bases, the J end by 5 bases, with 11 bases between.

This chain links TRBV28 with TRBJ2-3; weak D call: TRBD1 (6 bases). This CDR3 contains 14 residues. The germline gives CDR1 MDHEN, CDR2 SYDVKM. The V gene lost 2 bases and the J gene lost 2 bases, with 8 bases spanning the gap. This chain's CDR3 is CASSLGGPTDTQYF. CDR3 nucleotides: TGTGCCAGCAGTTTAGGGGGCCCCACAGATACGCAGTATTTT.